What follows is one T cell receptor beta chain and its context. This CDR3 has 14 residues. Germline CDR1 SGDLS, CDR2 YYNGEE. The germline V and J ends were trimmed by 0 bases and 0 bases, with 5 bases remaining between them. Clones were sequenced by immunoSEQ multiplex PCR, and TCRdb holds only the in-frame ones, with some missing. Of about 210,000 clones listed, around 83% were seen once; the top ten hold 8.2%. This record belongs to a study of blood T cell repertoires in COVID-19. This sequence originates from a woman between 45 and 60 years old with acute or convalescent COVID-19. The chain is built from TRBV9 and TRBJ2-3; D not certain. The sequencing sample was made of peripheral blood. The CDR3 region has the DNA TGTGCCAGCAGCGTAGCAGGAAGCACAGATACGCAGTATTTT. This sequence encodes CASSVAGSTDTQYF. Together with reference TRBV9 and TRBJ2-3, the CDR3 gives the full variable domain: DSGVTQTPKHLITATGQRVTLRCSPRSGDLSVYWYQQSLDQGLQFLIQYYNGEERAKGNILERFSAQQFPDLHSELNLSSLELGDSALYFCASSVAGSTDTQYFGPGTRLTVL.